The 25 T cell receptor beta chains reported below all come from one sample, sequenced in a study of cytomegalovirus exposure and HLA in healthy donors. It was with 60 Vbeta and 13 Jbeta primers that the PCR ran. The table came from immunoSEQ multiplex PCR; TCRdb's copy has only in-frame clones and leaves some out. The data show some 170,000 clones, around 82% seen once. Sequencing was performed on PBMCs. All receptors derive from a middle-aged man in good health and CMV-seropositive.

This clone occurred once. The chain couples TRBV5-1 to TRBJ2-4, with a tentative D call TRBD2 (5 bases). CDR1 and CDR2 from the germline V gene are SGHRS and YFSETQ. The CDR3 sequence is 16 residues long. V dropped 4 bases and J dropped 5 bases, with 19 bases sitting between them. The CDR3 nucleotides read TGCGCCAGCAGCCCTACTCCTTCCGGAGGCCAAAACATTCAGTACTTC. Its translation is CASSPTPSGGQNIQYF.

The chain employs TRBV19 and TRBJ1-1; possible D gene TRBD1, 5 bases. The germline CDR1 and CDR2 sequences are LNHDA and SQIVND (reference sequence). The CDR3 has 16 residues. V was trimmed by 3 bases and J by 3 bases, leaving 17 bases between them. The CDR3: CASSMVWGQGDTEAFF. DNA for the CDR3: TGTGCCAGTAGTATGGTTTGGGGCCAAGGGGACACTGAAGCTTTCTTT.

The chain couples TRBV29-1 to TRBJ2-5; 9 bases line up with TRBD1. The CDR3 covers 15 residues. V trimming: 1 base; J trimming: 4 bases; junction bases outside the gene matches: 7. CDR1 SQVTM and CDR2 ANQGSEA come from the germline V gene. DNA for the CDR3: TGCAGCGTTGAAGGAGGACAGGGGTTTGTAGAGACCCAGTACTTC. Translating gives CSVEGGQGFVETQYF.

This chain uses TRBV30 with TRBJ2-2, with unresolved D. Germline V lookup: CDR1 GTSNPN, CDR2 SVGIG (reference sequence). This CDR3 spans 13 amino acids. V gave up 0 bases and J gave up 4 bases, with 6 bases separating them. CDR3 nucleotides: TGTGCCTGGAGTGTACTGCTCACCGGGGAGCTGTTTTTT. Translated, it gives CAWSVLLTGELFF.

This chain joins TRBV7-2 and TRBJ1-5; 8 bases are shared with TRBD1. CDR1 SGHTA and CDR2 FQGNSA come from the germline V gene. V was clipped by 4 bases and J by 4 bases; unmatched bases: 12. This CDR3 contains 17 residues. The CDR3 region is CASSSRRQGAGNQPQHF. The CDR3 region has the DNA TGTGCCAGCAGCTCCAGGCGGCAGGGGGCCGGTAATCAGCCCCAGCATTTT.

This sequence joins TRBV5-8 and TRBJ1-5; unclear D gene. V dropped 0 bases and J dropped 5 bases, with 15 bases sitting between them. The CDR3 sequence is 16 residues long. Looked up from germline, CDR1 is SGHTS and CDR2 is YDEGEE. The CDR3 sequence is CASSLAFGEIDQPQHF. Written as DNA, the CDR3 is TGTGCCAGCAGCTTGGCATTCGGGGAGATCGATCAGCCCCAGCATTTT.

The chain joins TRBV2 to TRBJ2-7; 8 bases agree with TRBD2. There are 15 residues in the CDR3. J lost 2 bases, V lost 2 bases, and 5 bases had no gene match. Per germline, CDR1 SNHLY and CDR2 FYNNEI. CDR3 region: CASSETSGYTYEQYF. The CDR3 region has the DNA TGTGCCAGCAGTGAAACTAGCGGATACACCTACGAGCAGTACTTC.

The chain has TRBV6-4 and TRBJ2-7; 13 bases align to TRBD2. Germline CDR1 is MRHNA and CDR2 is SNTAGT. J was trimmed by 5 bases and V by 4 bases; bases with no gene match: 17. The CDR3 is 19 amino acids. The CDR3 is CASSGGTLAGTSGNDEQYF. CDR3 DNA sequence: TGTGCCAGCAGTGGTGGGACGTTGGCTGGGACTAGCGGGAATGACGAGCAGTACTTC.

The chain combines TRBV4-2 with TRBJ1-5, with D possibly being TRBD1 (6 bases). In germline, CDR1 is LGHNA, CDR2 YNFKEQ. With 0 bases removed from V and 0 bases from J, the gap between germline ends came to 9 bases. The CDR3 covers 16 residues. CDR3 nucleotides: TGTGCCAGCAGCCAAGATGGGGGCCCTAGCAATCAGCCCCAGCATTTT. Translated, it gives CASSQDGGPSNQPQHF.

This chain connects TRBV7-2 to TRBJ1-1; D gene uncertain. The V and J ends lost 1 base and 0 bases respectively, with 9 bases between them. From germline, CDR1 is SGHTA and CDR2 FQGNSA. The CDR3 loop spans 15 amino acids. CDR3 DNA: TGTGCCAGCAGCTTAGATCGGGTCATGAACACTGAAGCTTTCTTT. This codes for CASSLDRVMNTEAFF.

This clone was recorded a few times. The V call is TRBV28, the J call TRBJ1-6; D is unclear. The germline V gene encodes CDR1 MDHEN and CDR2 SYDVKM. With 3 bases removed from V and 7 bases from J, the gap between germline ends came to 10 bases. The CDR3 extends over 14 amino acids. Here the CDR3 reads CASSFLQENSPLHF. DNA for the CDR3: TGTGCCAGCAGTTTCTTGCAGGAAAATTCACCCCTCCACTTT.

This rearrangement joins TRBV4-3 to TRBJ2-1; 12 nucleotides align to TRBD2. The CDR3 is made up of 15 amino acids. J was trimmed by 8 bases and V by 4 bases; bases with no gene match: 6. Germline loops: CDR1 LGHNA, CDR2 YSLEER. CDR3 sequence reads: CASSLRLAGEDEQFF. CDR3 sequence (DNA): TGCGCCAGCAGCCTACGACTAGCGGGGGAGGATGAGCAGTTCTTC.

The CDR3 nucleotides are TGTGCCAGCGAGCCGGGGGGTCCTTCCGAGCAGTACTTC. Translating it yields CASEPGGPSEQYF. The V and J genes are TRBV28 and TRBJ2-7; TRBD2 agrees at 7 bases. The CDR3 runs 13 residues. Trimming cost V 8 bases and J 6 bases; bases outside gene matches: 10. In germline, CDR1 is MDHEN, CDR2 SYDVKM.

This clone was seen a handful of times. The genes are TRBV5-1 and TRBJ1-1; TRBD1 agrees at 7 bases. Germline assignment: CDR1 SGHRS and CDR2 YFSETQ. CDR3 length equals 17 residues. The ends lost 2 bases at V and 2 bases at J; junction bases unmatched: 12. The CDR3 reads CASSFGGGTADNTEAFF. The CDR3 nucleotides are TGCGCCAGCAGCTTTGGAGGGGGCACGGCGGATAACACTGAAGCTTTCTTT.

A remark on this clone: Other DNA variants within this sample encode the same CDR3. CDR3 sequence (DNA): TGTGCCAGCAGTTCAACAGGAGATCAGCCCCAGCATTTT. Its protein is CASSSTGDQPQHF. The V call is TRBV28, the J call TRBJ1-5; a possible D gene is TRBD1 (5 bases). This CDR3 contains 13 residues. Germline CDR1 and CDR2: MDHEN and SYDVKM. V shed 4 bases and J shed 5 bases, with 9 bases lying between them.

The rearrangement joins TRBV5-3 to TRBJ2-2, with a tentative D call TRBD1 (5 bases). TRBV5-3 is placed among ORFs of uncertain function. Trimming took off 9 bases at V and 2 bases at J, with 20 bases between the two ends. The CDR3 spans 16 residues. This CDR3 is CAITRILGVNTGELFF. The CDR3 DNA reads as TGTGCCATAACACGCATTTTAGGGGTTAACACCGGGGAGCTGTTTTTT.

This chain connects TRBV5-6 to TRBJ1-1; 7 bases are a match to TRBD1. Germline CDR1 SGHDT, CDR2 YYEEEE. CDR3 size: 14 residues. Trimming took 4 bases from V and 3 from J; bases not matched to a gene: 6. CDR3 DNA sequence: TGTGCCAGCAGCCCGCAACAGGGGCACACTGAAGCTTTCTTT. This sequence encodes CASSPQQGHTEAFF.

This chain joins TRBV19 and TRBJ2-1; 7 bases map to TRBD1. Per germline, CDR1 LNHDA and CDR2 SQIVND (reference sequence). This CDR3 comprises 17 residues. Trimming cost V 5 bases and J 4 bases; bases outside gene matches: 14. CDR3 coding DNA: TGTGCCAGTAGTTCTCCCCGACAGGGTTCAATGTACAATGAGCAGTTCTTC. Its protein product is CASSSPRQGSMYNEQFF.

This chain connects TRBV27 to TRBJ2-7; a weak D match, TRBD2 (6 bases). CDR1 is MNHEY and CDR2 is SMNVEV in the germline V gene (reference sequence). Trimming took off 1 base at V and 4 bases at J, with 11 bases between the two ends. CDR3 size: 14 residues. CDR3 coding DNA: TGTGCCAGCAGTTTATACGGGACTTCTTACGAGCAGTACTTC. Protein: CASSLYGTSYEQYF.

This sequence joins TRBV7-8 and TRBJ2-2; 10 nucleotides match TRBD1. The germline V gene has CDR1 SGHVS and CDR2 FQNEAQ. This CDR3 has 14 amino acids. V shed 10 bases, J shed 7 bases, and the junction held 9 bases outside the gene matches. The CDR3 protein is CATPRQGAGGELFF. The CDR3 coding sequence is TGTGCCACCCCGCGACAGGGGGCGGGCGGGGAGCTGTTTTTT.

The rearrangement uses TRBV5-1 and TRBJ2-7, with 8 bases identical to TRBD1. This CDR3 region has 15 residues. The trim removed 2 bases at V and 4 bases at J, leaving 8 bases unmatched. Germline CDR1 SGHRS, CDR2 YFSETQ. CDR3 nucleotides: TGCGCCAGCAGCTTCGACAGGGGTGGGGAGTACGAGCAGTACTTC. Its protein is CASSFDRGGEYEQYF.

The rearrangement links TRBV10-2 to TRBJ2-7; TRBD2 matches 14 bases. The CDR3 contains 15 residues. The V and J ends lost 7 bases and 3 bases, in that order; junction bases with no gene match: 5. The germline V gene encodes CDR1 WSHSY and CDR2 SAAADI. The CDR3, as DNA: TGCGCCAGCAACCCGGGACTAGCGGGGGTCTACGAGCAGTACTTC. Residues: CASNPGLAGVYEQYF.

This clone was counted between two and nine times. V and J are TRBV5-4 and TRBJ2-7; no clear D. CDR3 length: 14 residues. Germline V gives CDR1 SGHNT, CDR2 YYREEE (reference sequence). Trimming took 3 bases from V and 2 from J, leaving 12 bases between them. The CDR3 DNA sequence: TGTGCCAGCAGCTCTGAAACGCAGGCCTACGAGCAGTACTTC. It specifies CASSSETQAYEQYF.

This chain links TRBV29-1 with TRBJ2-1; the D gene is possibly TRBD1 (5 bases). This CDR3 region has 14 residues. With 6 bases removed from V and 6 bases from J, the gap between germline ends came to 18 bases. Per germline, CDR1 SQVTM and CDR2 ANQGSEA. The CDR3 here is CSVLPGQRPNEQFF. The DNA for the CDR3 is TGCAGCGTCCTGCCAGGGCAGCGACCCAATGAGCAGTTCTTC.

V is TRBV7-2 and J is TRBJ1-3; 8 nucleotides match TRBD1. This CDR3 has 15 amino acids. Germline CDR1 is SGHTA and CDR2 is FQGNSA. The junction had 6 bases not matched to a gene; V was cut back by 4 bases and J by 4 bases. The CDR3 region is CASSSTGALGNTIYF. DNA of the CDR3: TGTGCCAGCAGCTCGACAGGGGCGTTGGGAAACACCATATATTTT.